Shown below are 12 T cell receptor beta chains from a single sample sequenced in a study of blood T cell repertoires in COVID-19. Data came from immunoSEQ multiplex PCR; TCRdb stores just in-frame clones and leaves some out. The sample includes 140,000 or so clones, around 83% of them seen just once. Sequenced material: peripheral blood. The receptors come from a human donor with acute or convalescent COVID-19. The donor label of this sample is uncertain.

The chain carries TRBV30 and TRBJ2-3, with D possibly TRBD1 on 5 matching bases. V was trimmed by 0 bases and J by 2 bases, leaving 9 bases between them. Germline V gene data show CDR1 as GTSNPN and CDR2 as SVGIG (reference sequence). The CDR3 is made up of 14 amino acids. The CDR3 coding sequence is TGTGCCTGGAGTGTAAGCAGGGCCACAGATACGCAGTATTTT. Protein: CAWSVSRATDTQYF.

The chain combines TRBV28 with TRBJ2-1; TRBD2 aligns across 14 bases. The CDR3 consists of 16 residues. The V gene's germline CDR1 is MDHEN and CDR2 SYDVKM. The J segment lost 4 bases and the V segment lost 6 bases, leaving 5 bases of the junction unmatched. CDR3 sequence (DNA): TGTGCCAGCAGCCCCAGACTAGCGGGGGGGTACAATGAGCAGTTCTTC. Translating it yields CASSPRLAGGYNEQFF.

The chain has TRBV11-2 and TRBJ2-3, with a possible D match to TRBD2 (6 bases). The CDR3 is 17 residues long. The V end lost 2 bases, the J end lost 2 bases, and 17 bases lay between the germline ends. The germline V gene has CDR1 SGHAT and CDR2 FQNNGV. For the CDR3, the DNA is TGTGCCAGCAGCTTAAGGGTCGTGGCGGGGCCCACAGATACGCAGTATTTT. It encodes CASSLRVVAGPTDTQYF.

V and J are TRBV4-1 and TRBJ2-6; 8 bases match TRBD1. Germline values: CDR1 MGHRA, CDR2 YSYEKL. The CDR3 covers 15 residues. J gave up 1 base and V 4 bases, and 0 bases lay outside the gene matches. This CDR3 reads CASSRTGSGANVLTF. The CDR3 coding sequence is TGCGCCAGCAGCCGGACAGGGTCTGGGGCCAACGTCCTGACTTTC.

This chain connects TRBV19 to TRBJ2-2, with TRBD1 as a possible D gene (5 bases). The CDR3 has 13 amino acids. Trimming took 3 bases from V and 7 from J, leaving 9 bases between them. Germline CDR1 and CDR2: LNHDA and SQIVND (reference sequence). The CDR3 sequence is CASSMVGLGELFF. The CDR3 coding sequence is TGTGCCAGTAGTATGGTGGGGCTCGGGGAGCTGTTTTTT.

The rearrangement uses TRBV27 and TRBJ2-3, with D perhaps matching TRBD2 (6 bases). The CDR3 totals 17 residues. Germline CDR1 MNHEY, CDR2 SMNVEV (reference sequence). V gave up 3 bases and J gave up 1 base, with 17 bases separating them. As DNA, the CDR3 is TGTGCCAGCAGTTTCCGTCCGTTCGTAGCGGGCACAGATACGCAGTATTTT. Its translation: CASSFRPFVAGTDTQYF.

This chain connects TRBV27 to TRBJ1-5; 7 positions agree with TRBD1. Germline V gene lookup returns CDR1 MNHEY and CDR2 SMNVEV (reference sequence). This CDR3 comprises 16 residues. V was clipped by 5 bases and J by 6 bases; unmatched bases: 13. In DNA, the CDR3 is TGTGCCAGCAGTGCCTACCGGGACAGTCGATCTCAGCCCCAGCATTTT. Residues: CASSAYRDSRSQPQHF.

The chain employs TRBV3-1 (or the pseudogene TRBV3-2) and TRBJ2-1; 9 positions match TRBD2. The J segment lost 1 base and the V segment lost 5 bases, leaving 6 bases of the junction unmatched. The V gene's germline CDR1 is LGHDT and CDR2 YNNKEL (reference sequence). The CDR3 runs 16 residues. CDR3 coding DNA: TGTGCCAGCAGCTTATTAGCGGGAGTATCCTACAATGAGCAGTTCTTC. Translated, it gives CASSLLAGVSYNEQFF.

V and J are TRBV5-1 and TRBJ1-2; 9 bases align to TRBD1. The V gene end was trimmed by 5 bases and the J gene end by 4 bases; junction bases not matched to a gene: 12. CDR1 and CDR2 (germline): SGHRS, YFSETQ. This CDR3 region has 16 residues. The CDR3, as DNA: TGCGCCAGCAGGCGGACAGGGGAAGGGAATCTCTATGGCTACACCTTC. It translates to CASRRTGEGNLYGYTF.

Only a few counts were recorded for this clone. The V gene is TRBV7-2, the J gene TRBJ2-1, with TRBD2 identical over 7 bases. The CDR3 loop spans 16 amino acids. In germline, CDR1 is SGHTA, CDR2 FQGNSA. V was pared by 8 bases and J by 2 bases, with 12 bases of the junction left unmatched. This CDR3 is CASLPVAGDAYNEQFF. The DNA for the CDR3 is TGTGCCAGCCTACCCGTGGCGGGAGACGCCTACAATGAGCAGTTCTTC.

The chain joins TRBV5-8 to TRBJ1-2, with D unresolved. Germline-derived CDR1 and CDR2 are SGHTS and YDEGEE. Trimming pared 2 bases from V and 2 bases from J, leaving 10 bases between. CDR3 length: 14 amino acids. CDR3 loop: CASSFRVKNYGYTF. The CDR3, as DNA: TGTGCCAGCAGCTTCCGGGTTAAAAACTATGGCTACACCTTC.

The rearrangement uses TRBV11-2 and TRBJ2-3, with D possibly TRBD1 on 5 matching bases. Germline V gene data show CDR1 as SGHAT and CDR2 as FQNNGV. V lost 0 bases, J lost 6 bases, and 7 bases lay in between. The CDR3 loop spans 13 amino acids. CDR3 bases: TGTGCCAGCAGCTTAGAACAGGCGGATACGCAGTATTTT. Amino acid sequence: CASSLEQADTQYF.